The 9 T cell receptor beta chains listed next were all sequenced from one sample in a study of graft-versus-host responses after intestinal transplantation. The graft tissue was processed, and this released both intraepithelial and lamina propria lymphocytes. Only in-frame clones appear in the TCRdb table, and some are missing; sequencing was by immunoSEQ multiplex PCR. The sample lists around 37,000 clones, roughly 87% occurring once. The sample in question was ileum tissue, obtained 200 to 210 days after intestinal transplant. Receptors originate from a human patient who received an intestinal transplant, so some T cells may come from the graft donor.

V usage is TRBV9 and J usage is TRBJ2-5, with unresolved D. The CDR3 is 13 amino acids. Trimming took 1 base from V and 5 from J, leaving 9 bases between them. Germline V gene lookup returns CDR1 SGDLS and CDR2 YYNGEE. DNA of the CDR3: TGTGCCAGCAGCGTATCTCTTTTTGAGACCCAGTACTTC. Amino acids: CASSVSLFETQYF.

The V and J genes are TRBV6-1 and TRBJ2-7; 8 nucleotides match TRBD2. The ends lost 1 base at V and 3 bases at J; junction bases unmatched: 2. Germline CDR1 reads MNHNS; CDR2 reads SASEGT. This CDR3 has 14 amino acids. The CDR3: CASSEGAGGYEQYF. Written as DNA, the CDR3 is TGTGCCAGCAGTGAAGGGGCGGGAGGCTACGAGCAGTACTTC.

J is TRBJ1-5 and V is TRBV27; D perhaps matches TRBD1 (6 bases). This CDR3 contains 14 residues. Germline V gene data show CDR1 as MNHEY and CDR2 as SMNVEV (reference sequence). Trimming took 0 bases from V and 10 from J, leaving 13 bases between them. CDR3 amino acids: CASSLSWGGAPQHF. The CDR3 DNA reads as TGTGCCAGCAGTTTATCGTGGGGGGGCGCACCCCAGCATTTT.

The chain has TRBV6-1 and TRBJ2-3, with D unclear. V was shortened by 4 bases and J by 5 bases, with 19 bases between the two germline ends. Germline lookup yields CDR1 MNHNS and CDR2 SASEGT. The CDR3 is 16 residues long. CDR3 in amino acids: CASSVAGFSHGDTQYF. Here the CDR3 DNA reads TGTGCCAGCAGTGTTGCAGGTTTCTCCCACGGAGATACGCAGTATTTT.

For this clone: Germline is not matched at one junction end, which may reflect a read error. The CDR3 DNA reads TGCAGCGTAGAAGCGCCCGGTAGCGTCTCCTACGAGCAGTACTTC. It translates to CSVEAPGSVSYEQYF. The J gene is TRBJ2-7, the V gene TRBV29-1; TRBD2 is a possible D gene (5 bases). The CDR3 has 15 amino acids. Germline lookup yields CDR1 SQVTM and CDR2 ANQGSEA.

V usage is TRBV19 and J usage is TRBJ1-5, with 7 bases identical to TRBD1. The CDR3 contains 17 residues. With V trimmed by 5 bases and J by 0 bases, 10 bases remained unmatched. Germline V gene lookup returns CDR1 LNHDA and CDR2 SQIVND (reference sequence). The CDR3 reads CASSPFRDSYSNQPQHF. CDR3 nucleotide sequence: TGTGCCAGTAGTCCTTTCCGGGACAGCTATAGCAATCAGCCCCAGCATTTT.

The rearrangement links TRBV28 to TRBJ1-2; TRBD1 matches at 7 bases. Germline-derived CDR1 and CDR2 are MDHEN and SYDVKM. The CDR3 is made up of 15 amino acids. V gave up 7 bases and J gave up 2 bases; unmatched junction bases: 10. The CDR3 loop is CASTKEGRGNYGYTF. In nucleotides, the CDR3 is TGTGCCAGCACAAAGGAAGGCAGGGGGAACTATGGCTACACCTTC.

The chain uses TRBV27 and TRBJ2-1; D unclear. The CDR3 extends over 11 amino acids. CDR1 and CDR2 (germline): MNHEY, SMNVEV (reference sequence). V was trimmed by 2 bases and J by 8 bases, leaving 4 bases between them. CDR3 DNA sequence: TGTGCCAGCAGTTTACGGGATGAGCAGTTCTTC. It specifies CASSLRDEQFF.

The gene calls are TRBV27 and TRBJ2-5; 9 nucleotides align to TRBD1. This CDR3 comprises 14 residues. In germline, CDR1 is MNHEY, CDR2 SMNVEV (reference sequence). J lost 5 bases, V lost 2 bases, and 3 bases had no gene match. The CDR3 loop reads CASSLTGGAETQYF. The CDR3, as DNA: TGTGCCAGCAGTTTAACAGGGGGCGCGGAGACCCAGTACTTC.